This T cell receptor (beta chain) came from a study of radiotherapy plus CTLA-4 blockade in lung cancer. The wider study: Patients showed objective responses in roughly 18% of cases, and disease control was achieved by less than 35%. Study results and limitations: Subsequent to radiotherapy plus ipilimumab, tumor-derived TCR clones underwent expansion in blood. Response, reportedly, was best predicted by interferon-beta along with early blood T cell clone dynamics.

TCRdb's copy holds only in-frame clones and misses some; the assay was immunoSEQ multiplex PCR. The top ten clones hold around 7% of a sample with approximately 69,000 clones, roughly three quarters of them seen once. Concerning this clone itself: Antigen specificity is unknown.

Each patient with chemo-refractory metastatic non-small-cell lung cancer was treated with focal radiation plus CTLA-4 blockade using ipilimumab. Sequences were derived from peripheral blood, sampled from a patient treated with radiotherapy plus ipilimumab. The clonotype comes from a human donor with non-small cell lung cancer who had a complete response to radiotherapy plus ipilimumab.

The DNA for the CDR3 is TGTGCCAGCAGTTACTCCTCGACAGGGGGGCCCTATGGCTACACCTTC. It encodes CASSYSSTGGPYGYTF. The chain has TRBV6-5 and TRBJ1-2; 9 positions agree with TRBD1. The germline V gene has CDR1 MNHEY and CDR2 SVGAGI. The CDR3 totals 16 residues. V was clipped by 0 bases and J by 4 bases; unmatched bases: 6.